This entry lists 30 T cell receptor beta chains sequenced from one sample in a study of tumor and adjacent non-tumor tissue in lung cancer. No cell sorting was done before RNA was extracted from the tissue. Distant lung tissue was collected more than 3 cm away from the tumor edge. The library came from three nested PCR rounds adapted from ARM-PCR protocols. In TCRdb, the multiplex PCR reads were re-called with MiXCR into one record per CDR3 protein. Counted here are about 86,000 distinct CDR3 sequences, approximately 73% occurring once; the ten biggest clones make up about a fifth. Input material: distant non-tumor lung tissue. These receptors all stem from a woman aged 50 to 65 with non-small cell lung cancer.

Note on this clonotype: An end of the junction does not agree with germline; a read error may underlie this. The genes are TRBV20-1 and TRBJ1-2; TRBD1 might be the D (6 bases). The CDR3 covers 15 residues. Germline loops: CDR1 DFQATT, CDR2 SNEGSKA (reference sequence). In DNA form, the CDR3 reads TGCAGTGCTAGAGATAATAACAGGGTTAACTATGACTACACCTTC. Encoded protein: CSARDNNRVNYDYTF.

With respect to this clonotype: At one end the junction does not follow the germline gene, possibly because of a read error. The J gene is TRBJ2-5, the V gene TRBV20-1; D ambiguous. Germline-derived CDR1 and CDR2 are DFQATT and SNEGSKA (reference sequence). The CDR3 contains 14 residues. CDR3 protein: CCARDSNTLETQYF. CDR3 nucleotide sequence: TGCTGTGCTAGAGATTCTAACACCCTAGAGACCCAGTACTTC.

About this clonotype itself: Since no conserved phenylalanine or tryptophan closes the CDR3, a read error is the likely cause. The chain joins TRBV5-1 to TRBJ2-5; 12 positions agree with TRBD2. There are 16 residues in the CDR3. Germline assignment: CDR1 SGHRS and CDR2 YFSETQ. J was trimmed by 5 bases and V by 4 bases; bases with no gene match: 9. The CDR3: CASSPNATSGGETQYS. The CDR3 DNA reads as TGCGCCAGCAGCCCCAACGCGACTAGCGGGGGTGAGACCCAGTACTCC.

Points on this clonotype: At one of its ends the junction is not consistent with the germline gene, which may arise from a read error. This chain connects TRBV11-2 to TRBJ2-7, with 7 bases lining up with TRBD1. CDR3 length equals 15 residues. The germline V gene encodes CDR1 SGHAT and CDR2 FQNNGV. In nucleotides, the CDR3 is TGTGCAAGCAGCACCTGGACAGGATGCACCTACGAGCAGTACTTC. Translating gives CASSTWTGCTYEQYF.

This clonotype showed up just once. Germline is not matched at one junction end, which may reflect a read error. The CDR3 sequence: CASRLFTGTAQETKYF. The CDR3 region has the DNA TGCGCCAGCAGACTATTCACCGGGACGGCCCAAGAGACCAAGTACTTC. The rearrangement joins TRBV4-2 to TRBJ2-5, with D perhaps given as TRBD1 or TRBD2 (5 bases each). There are 16 residues in the CDR3. Germline CDR1 is LGHNA and CDR2 is YNFKEQ.

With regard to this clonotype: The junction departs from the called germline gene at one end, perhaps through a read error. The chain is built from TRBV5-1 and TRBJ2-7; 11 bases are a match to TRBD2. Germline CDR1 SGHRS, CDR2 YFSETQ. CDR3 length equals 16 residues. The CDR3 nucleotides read TGCGCCAGCAGCGTGAGTGGGACTAGCGGATTCTACGAGCACTACTTC. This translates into CASSVSGTSGFYEHYF. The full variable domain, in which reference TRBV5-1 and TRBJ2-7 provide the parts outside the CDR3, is KAGVTQTPRYLIKTRGQQVTLSCSPISGHRSVSWYQQTPGQGLQFLFEYFSETQRNKGNFPGRFSGRQFSNSRSEMNVSTLELGDSALYLCASSVSGTSGFYEHYFGPGTRLTVT.

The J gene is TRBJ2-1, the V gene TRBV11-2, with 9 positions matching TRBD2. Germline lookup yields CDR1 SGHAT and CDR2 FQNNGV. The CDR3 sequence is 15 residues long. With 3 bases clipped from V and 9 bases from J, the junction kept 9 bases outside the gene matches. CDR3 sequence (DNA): TGTGCCAGCAGCTTGAAAGCTAGCGGGAAGGCTGAGCAGTTCTTC. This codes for CASSLKASGKAEQFF.

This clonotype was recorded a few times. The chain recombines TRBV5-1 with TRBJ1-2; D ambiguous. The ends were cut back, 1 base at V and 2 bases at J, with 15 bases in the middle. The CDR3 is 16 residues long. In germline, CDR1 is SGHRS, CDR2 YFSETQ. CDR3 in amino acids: CASSLWAAEANYGYTF. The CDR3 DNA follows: TGCGCCAGCAGCTTGTGGGCGGCAGAGGCGAACTATGGCTACACCTTC.

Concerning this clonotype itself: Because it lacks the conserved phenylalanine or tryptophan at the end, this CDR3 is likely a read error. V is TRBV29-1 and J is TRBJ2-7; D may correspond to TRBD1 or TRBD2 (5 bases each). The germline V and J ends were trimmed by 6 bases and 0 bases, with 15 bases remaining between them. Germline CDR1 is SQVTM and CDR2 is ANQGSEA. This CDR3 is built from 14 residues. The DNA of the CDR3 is TGCAGCGTGGTCCGGGACGTATGCTCCTACGAGCAGTACTCC. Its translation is CSVVRDVCSYEQYS.

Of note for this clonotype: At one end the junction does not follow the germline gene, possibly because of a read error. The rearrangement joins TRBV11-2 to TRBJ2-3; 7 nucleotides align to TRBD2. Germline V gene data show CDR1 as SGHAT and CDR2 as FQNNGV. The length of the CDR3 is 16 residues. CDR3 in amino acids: CANSLWGQLAADRQYF. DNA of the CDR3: TGTGCCAACAGCTTGTGGGGCCAGCTAGCGGCAGATAGGCAGTATTTT.

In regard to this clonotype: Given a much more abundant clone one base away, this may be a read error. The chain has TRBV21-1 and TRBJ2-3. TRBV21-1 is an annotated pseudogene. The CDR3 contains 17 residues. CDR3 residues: CASSLATVYLRTDTQYF. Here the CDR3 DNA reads TGTGCCAGCAGCCTCGCCACAGTTTACCTACGCACAGATACGCAGTATTTT.

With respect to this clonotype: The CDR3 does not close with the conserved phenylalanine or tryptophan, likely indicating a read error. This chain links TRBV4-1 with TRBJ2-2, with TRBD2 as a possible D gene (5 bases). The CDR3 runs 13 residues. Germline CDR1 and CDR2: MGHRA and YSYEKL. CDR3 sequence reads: CASTWEYTRELFI. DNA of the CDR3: TGCGCCAGCACGTGGGAGTACACCAGGGAGCTGTTTATT.

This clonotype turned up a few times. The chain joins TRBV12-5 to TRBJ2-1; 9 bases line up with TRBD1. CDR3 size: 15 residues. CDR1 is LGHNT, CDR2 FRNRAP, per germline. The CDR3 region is CVNGLPGQGVHEQFF. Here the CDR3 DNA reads TGTGTTAATGGTTTGCCGGGACAGGGTGTCCATGAGCAGTTCTTC. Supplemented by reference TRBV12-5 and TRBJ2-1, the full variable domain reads DARVTQTPRHKVTEMGQEVTMRCQPILGHNTVFWYRQTMMQGLELLAYFRNRAPLDDSGMPKDRFSAEMPDATLATLKIQPSEPRDSAVYFCVNGLPGQGVHEQFFGPGTRLTVL.

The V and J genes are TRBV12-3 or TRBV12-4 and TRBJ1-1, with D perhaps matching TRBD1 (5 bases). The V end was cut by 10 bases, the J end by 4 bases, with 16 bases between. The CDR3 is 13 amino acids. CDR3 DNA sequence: TGTGCCACCCTTAGAGTGGGGGGCACTGAAGCTTTCTTT. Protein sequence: CATLRVGGTEAFF.

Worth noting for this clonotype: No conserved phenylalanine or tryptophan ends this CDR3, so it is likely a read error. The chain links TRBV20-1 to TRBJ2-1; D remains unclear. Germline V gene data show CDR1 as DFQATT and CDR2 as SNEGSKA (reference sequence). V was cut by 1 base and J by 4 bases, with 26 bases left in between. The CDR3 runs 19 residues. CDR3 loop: CSARGRRPKGPPGYNEQFL. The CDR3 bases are TGCAGTGCTAGAGGACGGCGTCCTAAGGGTCCCCCCGGTTACAATGAGCAGTTCTTA.

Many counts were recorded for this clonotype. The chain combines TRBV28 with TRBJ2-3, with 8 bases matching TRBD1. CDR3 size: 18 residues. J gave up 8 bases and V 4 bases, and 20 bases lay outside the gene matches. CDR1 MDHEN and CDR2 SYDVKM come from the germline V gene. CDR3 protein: CASSSPEIAGGIRGTQYF. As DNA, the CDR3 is TGTGCCAGCAGTTCCCCAGAAATAGCAGGGGGCATAAGGGGTACGCAGTATTTT. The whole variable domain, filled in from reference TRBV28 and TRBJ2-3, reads DVKVTQSSRYLVKRTGEKVFLECVQDMDHENMFWYRQDPGLGLRLIYFSYDVKMKEKGDIPEGYSVSREKKERFSLILESASTNQTSMYLCASSSPEIAGGIRGTQYFGPGTRLTVL.

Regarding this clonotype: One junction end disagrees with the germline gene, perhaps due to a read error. CDR3 protein: CASSLERGQPQYF. The CDR3, as DNA: TGCGCCAGCAGCTTAGAAAGGGGTCAGCCCCAGTATTTT. The chain joins TRBV11-2 to TRBJ1-5; tentatively, D is TRBD1 (5 bases). The J call may not be correct, given that the DNA end is closer to TRBJ2-3. CDR3 size: 13 residues. The germline CDR1 and CDR2 sequences are SGHAT and FQNNGV.

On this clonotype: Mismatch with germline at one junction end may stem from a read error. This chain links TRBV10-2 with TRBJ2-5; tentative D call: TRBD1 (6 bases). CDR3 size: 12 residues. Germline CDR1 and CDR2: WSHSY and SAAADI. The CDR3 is CVSCLQGETQYF. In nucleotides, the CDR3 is TGCGTCAGCTGTTTACAGGGAGAGACCCAGTACTTC.

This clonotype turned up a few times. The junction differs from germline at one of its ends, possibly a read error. DNA for the CDR3: TGCGCCAACAGCTTTAGCGCTACTAGCACAGATACGCAGTATTTT. The encoded protein is CANSFSATSTDTQYF. V is TRBV5-1 and J is TRBJ2-3; maybe TRBD2 (5 bases). Germline CDR1 SGHRS, CDR2 YFSETQ. CDR3 length: 15 residues. The entire variable domain, with the rest obtained from reference TRBV5-1 and TRBJ2-3, is as follows: KAGVTQTPRYLIKTRGQQVTLSCSPISGHRSVSWYQQTPGQGLQFLFEYFSETQRNKGNFPGRFSGRQFSNSRSEMNVSTLELGDSALYLCANSFSATSTDTQYFGPGTRLTVL.

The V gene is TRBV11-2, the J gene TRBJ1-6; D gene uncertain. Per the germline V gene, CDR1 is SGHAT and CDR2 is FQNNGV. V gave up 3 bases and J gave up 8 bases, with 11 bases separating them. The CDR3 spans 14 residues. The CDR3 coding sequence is TGTGCCAGCAGCTTTCGCACAGAGGATTCACCCCTCCACTTT. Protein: CASSFRTEDSPLHF.

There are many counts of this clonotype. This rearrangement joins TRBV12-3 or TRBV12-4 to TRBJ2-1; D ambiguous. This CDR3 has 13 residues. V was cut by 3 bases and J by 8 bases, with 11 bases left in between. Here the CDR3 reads CASSFSKFHEQFF. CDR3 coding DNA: TGTGCCAGCAGTTTTAGTAAGTTCCATGAGCAGTTCTTC.

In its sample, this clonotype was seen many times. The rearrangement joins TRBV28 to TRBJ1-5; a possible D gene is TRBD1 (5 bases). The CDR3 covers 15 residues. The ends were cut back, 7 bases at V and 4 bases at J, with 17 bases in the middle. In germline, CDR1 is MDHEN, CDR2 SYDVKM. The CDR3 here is CASTERWQGNQPQHF. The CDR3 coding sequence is TGTGCCAGCACCGAAAGGTGGCAGGGTAATCAGCCCCAGCATTTT.

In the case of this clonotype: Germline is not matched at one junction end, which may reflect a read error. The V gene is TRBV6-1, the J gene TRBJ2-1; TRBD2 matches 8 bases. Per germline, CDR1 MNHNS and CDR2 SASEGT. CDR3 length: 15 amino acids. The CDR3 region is CASLPGLVGVGGQSF. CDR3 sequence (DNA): TGTGCCAGCCTCCCGGGACTAGTGGGAGTAGGGGGGCAGTCCTTC.

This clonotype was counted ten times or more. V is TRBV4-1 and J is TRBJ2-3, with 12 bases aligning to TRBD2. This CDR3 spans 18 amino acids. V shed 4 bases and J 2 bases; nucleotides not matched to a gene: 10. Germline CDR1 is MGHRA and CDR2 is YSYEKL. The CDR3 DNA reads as TGCGCCAGCAGCCTCAATCGACTAGCGGGAGCGGTCACAGATACGCAGTATTTT. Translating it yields CASSLNRLAGAVTDTQYF.

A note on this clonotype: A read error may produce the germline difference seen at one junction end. The CDR3 DNA reads as TGTGTCAGCAGTTTCCCCGGACAGGACTATGAGCAGTACTTC. Translating it yields CVSSFPGQDYEQYF. The genes are TRBV28 and TRBJ2-7, with a possible D match to TRBD1 (7 bases). The CDR3 length is 14 residues. The V gene's germline CDR1 is MDHEN and CDR2 SYDVKM.

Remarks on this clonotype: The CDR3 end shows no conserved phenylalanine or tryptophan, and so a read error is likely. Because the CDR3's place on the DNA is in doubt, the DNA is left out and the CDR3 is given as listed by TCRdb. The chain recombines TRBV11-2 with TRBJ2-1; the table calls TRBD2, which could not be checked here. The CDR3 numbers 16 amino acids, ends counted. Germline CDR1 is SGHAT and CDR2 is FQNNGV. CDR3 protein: CASNSASGSSYNEHFY.

The CDR3 sequence is CASSSWDGIYEQYF. The DNA of the CDR3 is TGTGCCAGCAGCTCATGGGACGGAATCTACGAGCAGTACTTC. This rearrangement joins TRBV6-6 to TRBJ2-7, with D perhaps assigned TRBD1 or TRBD2 (5 bases each). The V end was cut by 6 bases, the J end by 3 bases, with 15 bases between. Germline CDR1 reads MNHNY; CDR2 reads SVGAGI (reference sequence). The CDR3 consists of 14 residues.

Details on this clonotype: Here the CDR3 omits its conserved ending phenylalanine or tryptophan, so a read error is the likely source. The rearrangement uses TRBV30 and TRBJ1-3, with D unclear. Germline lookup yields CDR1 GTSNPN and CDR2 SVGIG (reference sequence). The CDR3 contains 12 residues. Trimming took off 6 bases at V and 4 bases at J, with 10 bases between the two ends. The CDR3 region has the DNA TGTGCCTGTGACTTTGGCGGAAACACCATATATTCT. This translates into CACDFGGNTIYS.

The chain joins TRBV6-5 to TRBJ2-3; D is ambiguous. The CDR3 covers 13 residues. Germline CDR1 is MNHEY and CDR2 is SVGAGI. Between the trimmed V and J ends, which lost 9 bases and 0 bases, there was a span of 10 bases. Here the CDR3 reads CASPSLSTDTQYF. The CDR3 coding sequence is TGTGCCAGTCCCTCCCTCAGCACAGATACGCAGTATTTT.

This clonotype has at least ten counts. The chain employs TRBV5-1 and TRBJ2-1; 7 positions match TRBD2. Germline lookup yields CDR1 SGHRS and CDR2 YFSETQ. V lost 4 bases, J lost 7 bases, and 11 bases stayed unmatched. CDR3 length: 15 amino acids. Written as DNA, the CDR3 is TGCGCCAGCAGCCCGCAAGCGGGATTCGCAAATGAGCAGTTCTTC. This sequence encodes CASSPQAGFANEQFF. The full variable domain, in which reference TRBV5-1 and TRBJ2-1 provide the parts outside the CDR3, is KAGVTQTPRYLIKTRGQQVTLSCSPISGHRSVSWYQQTPGQGLQFLFEYFSETQRNKGNFPGRFSGRQFSNSRSEMNVSTLELGDSALYLCASSPQAGFANEQFFGPGTRLTVL.